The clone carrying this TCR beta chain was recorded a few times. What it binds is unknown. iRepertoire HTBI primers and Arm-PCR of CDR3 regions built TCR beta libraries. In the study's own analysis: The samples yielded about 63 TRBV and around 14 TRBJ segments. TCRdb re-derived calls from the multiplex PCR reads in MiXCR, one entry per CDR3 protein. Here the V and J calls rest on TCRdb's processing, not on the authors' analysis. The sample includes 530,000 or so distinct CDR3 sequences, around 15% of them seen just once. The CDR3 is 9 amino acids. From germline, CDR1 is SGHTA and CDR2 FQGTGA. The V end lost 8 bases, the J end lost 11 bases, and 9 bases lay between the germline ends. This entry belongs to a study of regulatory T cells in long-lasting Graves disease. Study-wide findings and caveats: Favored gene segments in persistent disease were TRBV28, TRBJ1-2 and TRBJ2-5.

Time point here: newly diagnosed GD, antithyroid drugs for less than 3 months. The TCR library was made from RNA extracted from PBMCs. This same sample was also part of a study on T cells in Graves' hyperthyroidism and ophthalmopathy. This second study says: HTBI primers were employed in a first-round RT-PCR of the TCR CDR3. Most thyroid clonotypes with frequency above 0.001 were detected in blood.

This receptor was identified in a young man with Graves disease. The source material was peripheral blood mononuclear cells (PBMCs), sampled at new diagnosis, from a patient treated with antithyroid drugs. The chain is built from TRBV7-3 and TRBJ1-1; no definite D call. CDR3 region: CASGISAFF. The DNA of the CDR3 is TGTGCCAGCGGCATATCGGCTTTCTTT. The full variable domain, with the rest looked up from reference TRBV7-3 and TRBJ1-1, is GAGVSQTPSNKVTEKGKYVELRCDPISGHTALYWYRQSLGQGPEFLIYFQGTGAADDSGLPNDRFFAVRPEGSVSTLKIQRTERGDSAVYLCASGISAFFGQGTRLTVV.